This T cell receptor beta chain was found in a study of blood T cell repertoires in COVID-19. Study overall: The analysed material was cDNA or gDNA that came from T cells, B-cell-depleted T cells, or PBMCs.

CDR3 size: 15 residues. In germline, CDR1 is MDHEN, CDR2 SYDVKM. Researchers sorted participants into cohorts using their self-reported clinical history. Using immunoSEQ multiplex PCR, the repertoire was profiled, and TCRdb retains in-frame clones only, with some absent. The sample comprises a few hundred thousand clones, around 92% of which are singletons, and roughly 2.8% rests with the top ten. The chain has TRBV28 and TRBJ2-4; weak D call: TRBD2 (5 bases). Sequenced material: PBMCs or T cells enriched from blood (not recorded which). The TCR sequence derives from a woman in her forties or fifties who had been exposed to COVID-19. The CDR3 is CGTGVRTISKNIQYF. In DNA, the CDR3 is TGTGGAACCGGGGTACGCACTATATCCAAAAACATTCAGTACTTC.